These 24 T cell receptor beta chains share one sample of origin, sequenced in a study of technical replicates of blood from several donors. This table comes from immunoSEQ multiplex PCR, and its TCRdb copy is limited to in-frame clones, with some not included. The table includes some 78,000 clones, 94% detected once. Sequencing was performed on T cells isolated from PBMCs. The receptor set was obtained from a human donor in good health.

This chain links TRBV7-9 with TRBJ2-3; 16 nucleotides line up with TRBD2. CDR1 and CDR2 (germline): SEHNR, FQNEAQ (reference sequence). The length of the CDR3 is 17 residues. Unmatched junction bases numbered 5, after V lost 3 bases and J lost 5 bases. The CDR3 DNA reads TGTGCCAGCAGCTTGGGACTAGCGGGAGGGCCGAAAGATACGCAGTATTTT. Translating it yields CASSLGLAGGPKDTQYF. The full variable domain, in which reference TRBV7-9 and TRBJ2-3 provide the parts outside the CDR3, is DTGVSQNPRHKITKRGQNVTFRCDPISEHNRLYWYRQTLGQGPEFLTYFQNEAQLEKSRLLSDRFSAERPKGSFSTLEIQRTEQGDSAMYLCASSLGLAGGPKDTQYFGPGTRLTVL.

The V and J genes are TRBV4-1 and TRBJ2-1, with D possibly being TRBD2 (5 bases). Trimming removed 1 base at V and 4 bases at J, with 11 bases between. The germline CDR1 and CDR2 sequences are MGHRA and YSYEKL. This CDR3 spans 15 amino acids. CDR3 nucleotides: TGCGCCAGCAGCCAAGCCGGGAACCCTTACAATGAGCAGTTCTTC. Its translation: CASSQAGNPYNEQFF.

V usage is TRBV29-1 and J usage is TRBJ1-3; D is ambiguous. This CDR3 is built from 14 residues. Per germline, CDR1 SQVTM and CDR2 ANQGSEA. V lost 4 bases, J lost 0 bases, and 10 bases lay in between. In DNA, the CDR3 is TGCAGCGTTGCTCCGGGTCTCTCTGGAAACACCATATATTTT. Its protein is CSVAPGLSGNTIYF.

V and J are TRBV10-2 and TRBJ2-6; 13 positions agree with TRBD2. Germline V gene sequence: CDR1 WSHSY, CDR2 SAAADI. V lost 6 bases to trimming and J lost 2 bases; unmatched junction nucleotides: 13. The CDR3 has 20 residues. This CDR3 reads CASSQGLAGVGLPGANVLTF. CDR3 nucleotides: TGCGCCAGCAGCCAAGGACTAGCGGGAGTAGGCCTTCCTGGGGCCAACGTCCTGACTTTC.

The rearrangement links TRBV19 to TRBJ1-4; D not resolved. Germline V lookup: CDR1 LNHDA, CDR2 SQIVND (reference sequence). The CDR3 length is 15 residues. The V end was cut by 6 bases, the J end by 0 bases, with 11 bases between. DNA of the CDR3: TGTGCCAGTAGCTCTCTTCAGACAACTAATGAAAAACTGTTTTTT. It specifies CASSSLQTTNEKLFF.

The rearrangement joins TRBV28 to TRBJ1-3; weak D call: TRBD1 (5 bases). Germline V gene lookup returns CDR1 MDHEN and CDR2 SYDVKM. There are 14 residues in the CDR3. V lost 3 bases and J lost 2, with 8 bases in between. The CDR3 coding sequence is TGTGCCAGCAGTTTCCGCAGGGCTGGAAACACCATATATTTT. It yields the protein CASSFRRAGNTIYF.

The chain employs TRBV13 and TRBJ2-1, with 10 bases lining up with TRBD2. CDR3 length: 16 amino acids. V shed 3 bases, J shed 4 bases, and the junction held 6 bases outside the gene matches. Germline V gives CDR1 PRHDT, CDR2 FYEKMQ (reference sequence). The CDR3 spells CASSLEGLATYNEQFF. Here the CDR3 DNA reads TGTGCCAGCAGCTTGGAGGGACTAGCGACTTACAATGAGCAGTTCTTC. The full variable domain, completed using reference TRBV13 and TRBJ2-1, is AAGVIQSPRHLIKEKRETATLKCYPIPRHDTVYWYQQGPGQDPQFLISFYEKMQSDKGSIPDRFSAQQFSDYHSELNMSSLELGDSALYFCASSLEGLATYNEQFFGPGTRLTVL.

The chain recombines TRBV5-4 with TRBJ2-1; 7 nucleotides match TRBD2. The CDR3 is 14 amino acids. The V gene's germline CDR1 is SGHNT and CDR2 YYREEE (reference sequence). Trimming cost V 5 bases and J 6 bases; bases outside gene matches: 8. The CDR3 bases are TGTGCCAGCAGGCCCCGGGACTACGTCAATGAGCAGTTCTTC. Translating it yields CASRPRDYVNEQFF.

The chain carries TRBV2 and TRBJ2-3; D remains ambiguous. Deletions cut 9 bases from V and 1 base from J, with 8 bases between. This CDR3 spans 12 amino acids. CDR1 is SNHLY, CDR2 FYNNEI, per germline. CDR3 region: CARRGGTDTQYF. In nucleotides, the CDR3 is TGTGCCAGGAGAGGAGGCACAGATACGCAGTATTTT.

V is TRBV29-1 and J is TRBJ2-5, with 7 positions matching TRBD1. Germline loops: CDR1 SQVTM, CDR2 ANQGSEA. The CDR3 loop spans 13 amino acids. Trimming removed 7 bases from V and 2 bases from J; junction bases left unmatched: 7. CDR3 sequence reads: CSAGTVVQETQYF. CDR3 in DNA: TGCAGCGCTGGGACAGTCGTTCAAGAGACCCAGTACTTC.

In nucleotides, the CDR3 is TGTGCCAGCAGCCGAGGGGGCGCGGATGGCTACACCTTC. It is translated as CASSRGGADGYTF. The chain joins TRBV9 to TRBJ1-2; TRBD1 agrees at 7 bases. The V gene's germline CDR1 is SGDLS and CDR2 YYNGEE. There are 13 residues in the CDR3. The V segment lost 4 bases and the J segment 6 bases; nucleotides outside the gene matches: 6. Using reference TRBV9 and TRBJ1-2 for the parts outside the CDR3, the full variable domain is DSGVTQTPKHLITATGQRVTLRCSPRSGDLSVYWYQQSLDQGLQFLIQYYNGEERAKGNILERFSAQQFPDLHSELNLSSLELGDSALYFCASSRGGADGYTFGSGTRLTVV.

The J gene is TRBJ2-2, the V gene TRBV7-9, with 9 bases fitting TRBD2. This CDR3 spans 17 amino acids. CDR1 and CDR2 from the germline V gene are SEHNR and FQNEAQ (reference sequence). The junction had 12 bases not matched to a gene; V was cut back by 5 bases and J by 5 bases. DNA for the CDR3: TGTGCCAGCAGCCTACCTATCGGGACTAGCAAAACCGGGGAGCTGTTTTTT. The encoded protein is CASSLPIGTSKTGELFF.

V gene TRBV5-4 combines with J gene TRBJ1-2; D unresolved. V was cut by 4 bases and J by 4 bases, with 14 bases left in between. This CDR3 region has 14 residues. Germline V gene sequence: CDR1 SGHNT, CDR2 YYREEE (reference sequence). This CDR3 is CASSAGRSPYGYTF. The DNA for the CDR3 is TGTGCCAGCAGCGCCGGTAGGAGTCCCTATGGCTACACCTTC.

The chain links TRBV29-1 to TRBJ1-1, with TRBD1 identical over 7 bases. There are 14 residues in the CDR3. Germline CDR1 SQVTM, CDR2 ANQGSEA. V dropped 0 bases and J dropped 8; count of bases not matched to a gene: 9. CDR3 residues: CSVEDFIGTAEAFF. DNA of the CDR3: TGCAGCGTTGAAGACTTTATAGGGACAGCAGAAGCTTTCTTT.

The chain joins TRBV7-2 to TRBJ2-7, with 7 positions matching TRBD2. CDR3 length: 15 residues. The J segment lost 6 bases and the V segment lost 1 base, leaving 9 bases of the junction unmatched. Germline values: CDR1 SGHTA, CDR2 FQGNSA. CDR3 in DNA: TGTGCCAGCAGCTTAGACGGGGGAGGGCCGTTCGAGCAGTACTTC. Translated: CASSLDGGGPFEQYF.

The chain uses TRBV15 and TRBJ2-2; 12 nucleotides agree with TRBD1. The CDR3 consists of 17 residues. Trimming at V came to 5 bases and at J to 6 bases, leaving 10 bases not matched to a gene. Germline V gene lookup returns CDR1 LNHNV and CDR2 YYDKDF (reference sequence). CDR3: CATSFPGQGARSGELFF. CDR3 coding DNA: TGTGCCACCAGCTTTCCGGGACAGGGGGCGCGGTCCGGGGAGCTGTTTTTT. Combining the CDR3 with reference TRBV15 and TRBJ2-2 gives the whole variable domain DAMVIQNPRYQVTQFGKPVTLSCSQTLNHNVMYWYQQKSSQAPKLLFHYYDKDFNNEADTPDNFQSRRPNTSFCFLDIRSPGLGDTAMYLCATSFPGQGARSGELFFGEGSRLTVL.

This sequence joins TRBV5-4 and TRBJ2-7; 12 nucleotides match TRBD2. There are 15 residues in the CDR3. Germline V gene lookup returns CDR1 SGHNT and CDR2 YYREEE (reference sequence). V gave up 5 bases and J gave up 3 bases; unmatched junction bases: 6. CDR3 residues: CASRPGLAGIYEQYF. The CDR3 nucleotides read TGTGCCAGCAGACCCGGACTAGCGGGAATCTACGAGCAGTACTTC.

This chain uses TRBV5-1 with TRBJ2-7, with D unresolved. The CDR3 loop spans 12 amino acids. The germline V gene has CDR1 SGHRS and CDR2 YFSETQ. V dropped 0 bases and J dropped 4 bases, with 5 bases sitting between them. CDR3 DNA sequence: TGCGCCAGCAGCTTGGGCCAGTACGAGCAGTACTTC. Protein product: CASSLGQYEQYF.

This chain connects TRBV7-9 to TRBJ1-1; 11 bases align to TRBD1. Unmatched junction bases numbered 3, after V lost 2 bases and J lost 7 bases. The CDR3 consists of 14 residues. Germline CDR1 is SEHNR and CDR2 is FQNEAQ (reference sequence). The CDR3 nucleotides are TGTGCCAGCAGCTTAACCGGGACAGGGGGTGAAGCTTTCTTT. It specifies CASSLTGTGGEAFF.

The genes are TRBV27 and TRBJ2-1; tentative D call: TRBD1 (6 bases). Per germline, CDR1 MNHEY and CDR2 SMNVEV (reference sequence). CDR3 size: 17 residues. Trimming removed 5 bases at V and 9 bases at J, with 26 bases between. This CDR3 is CASSPIPTGSGSGEQFF. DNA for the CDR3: TGTGCCAGCAGTCCCATTCCTACAGGGTCAGGCTCCGGTGAGCAGTTCTTC.

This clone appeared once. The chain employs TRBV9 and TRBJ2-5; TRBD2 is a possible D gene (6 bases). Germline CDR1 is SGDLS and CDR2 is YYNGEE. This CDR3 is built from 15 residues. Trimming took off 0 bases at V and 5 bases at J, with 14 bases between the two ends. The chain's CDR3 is CASSVGRADWETQYF. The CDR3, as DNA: TGTGCCAGCAGCGTAGGGAGGGCAGATTGGGAGACCCAGTACTTC.

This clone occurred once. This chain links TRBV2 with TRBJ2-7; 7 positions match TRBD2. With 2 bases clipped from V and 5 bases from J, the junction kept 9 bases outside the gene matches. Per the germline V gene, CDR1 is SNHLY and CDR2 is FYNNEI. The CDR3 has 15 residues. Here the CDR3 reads CASSESPAGVDEQYF. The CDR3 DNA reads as TGTGCCAGCAGTGAAAGCCCGGCGGGAGTAGACGAGCAGTACTTC.

The CDR3 nucleotides are TGCAGCGTGGCCGGGATCACCTACGAGCAGTACTTC. As protein: CSVAGITYEQYF. The rearrangement links TRBV29-1 to TRBJ2-7; D might be TRBD2 (5 bases). The V end was cut by 6 bases, the J end by 2 bases, with 11 bases between. This CDR3 region has 12 residues. CDR1 and CDR2 from the germline V gene are SQVTM and ANQGSEA.

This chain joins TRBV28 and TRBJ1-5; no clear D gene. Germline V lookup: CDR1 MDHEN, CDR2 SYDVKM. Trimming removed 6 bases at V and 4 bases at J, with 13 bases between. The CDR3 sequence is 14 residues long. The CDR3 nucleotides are TGTGCCAGCAGACCCCCCACAGCTAATCAGCCCCAGCATTTT. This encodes CASRPPTANQPQHF.